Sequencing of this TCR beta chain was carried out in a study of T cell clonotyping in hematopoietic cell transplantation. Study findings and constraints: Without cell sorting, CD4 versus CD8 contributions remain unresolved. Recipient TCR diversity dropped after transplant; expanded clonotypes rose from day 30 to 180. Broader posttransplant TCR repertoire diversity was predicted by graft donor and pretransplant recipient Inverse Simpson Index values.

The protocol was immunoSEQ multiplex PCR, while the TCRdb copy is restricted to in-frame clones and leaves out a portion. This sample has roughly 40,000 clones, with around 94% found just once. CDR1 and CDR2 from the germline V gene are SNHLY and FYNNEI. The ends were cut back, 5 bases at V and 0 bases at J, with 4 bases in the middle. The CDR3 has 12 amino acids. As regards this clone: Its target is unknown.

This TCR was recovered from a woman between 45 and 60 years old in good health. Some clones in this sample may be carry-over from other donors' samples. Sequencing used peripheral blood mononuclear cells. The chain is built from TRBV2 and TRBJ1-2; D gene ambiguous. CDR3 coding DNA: TGTGCCAGCAGTATAGCTAACTATGGCTACACCTTC. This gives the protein CASSIANYGYTF. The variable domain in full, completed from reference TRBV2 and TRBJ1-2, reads EPEVTQTPSHQVTQMGQEVILRCVPISNHLYFYWYRQILGQKVEFLVSFYNNEISEKSEIFDDQFSVERPDGSNFTLKIRSTKLEDSAMYFCASSIANYGYTFGSGTRLTVV.